This T cell receptor beta chain was retrieved from a study of OX40 agonist ivuxolimab in advanced cancers. Study results and limitations: Among expanded peripheral T cells, antigen specificity went undetermined.

The CDR3 has 14 amino acids. V lost 6 bases and J 2 bases, leaving 14 bases between the germline ends. The germline V gene encodes CDR1 MNHEY and CDR2 SMNVEV (reference sequence). TCRdb's copy holds only in-frame clones and misses some; the assay was immunoSEQ multiplex PCR. The sample yields some 30,000 clones, about 82% seen once. Comments on this clone: Its target is not known.

The sample was CD4+ or CD8+ T cells sorted from blood, taken in a trial of the OX40 agonist ivuxolimab. This TCR was sampled from an adult with an advanced solid tumor such as melanoma, head and neck, liver or kidney cancer. The chain couples TRBV27 to TRBJ2-7; no firm D call. This CDR3 is CASSVGRGAYEQYF. CDR3 bases: TGTGCCAGCAGCGTTGGCCGAGGTGCCTACGAGCAGTACTTC.